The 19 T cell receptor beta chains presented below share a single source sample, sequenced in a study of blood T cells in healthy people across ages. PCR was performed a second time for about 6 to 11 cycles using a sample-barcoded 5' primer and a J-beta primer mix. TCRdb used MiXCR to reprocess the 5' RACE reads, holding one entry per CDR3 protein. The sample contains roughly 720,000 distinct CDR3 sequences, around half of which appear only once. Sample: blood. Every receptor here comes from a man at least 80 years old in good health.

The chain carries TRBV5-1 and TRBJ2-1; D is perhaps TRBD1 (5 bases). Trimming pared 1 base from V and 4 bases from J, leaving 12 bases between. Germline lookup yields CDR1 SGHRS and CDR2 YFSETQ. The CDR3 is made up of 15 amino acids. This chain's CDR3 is CASSLWQGYYNEQFF. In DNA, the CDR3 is TGCGCCAGCAGCTTGTGGCAGGGATATTACAATGAGCAGTTCTTC.

As DNA, the CDR3 is TGTGCCAGCAGGCTAGTCATTGTTAGGGAGCAAGAGACCCAGTACTTC. The encoded protein is CASRLVIVREQETQYF. The V gene is TRBV7-8, the J gene TRBJ2-7; tentatively, D is TRBD2 (5 bases). Judging by the DNA end, TRBJ2-5 fits better; the J call may be wrong. Germline CDR1 SGHVS, CDR2 FQNEAQ. The CDR3 consists of 16 residues.

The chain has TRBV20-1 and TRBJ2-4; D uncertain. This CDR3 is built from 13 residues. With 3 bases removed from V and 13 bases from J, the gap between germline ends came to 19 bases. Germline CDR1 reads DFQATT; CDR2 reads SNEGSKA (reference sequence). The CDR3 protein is CSASPSPRTMQYF. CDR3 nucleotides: TGCAGTGCTAGTCCCAGTCCACGGACCATGCAGTACTTC.

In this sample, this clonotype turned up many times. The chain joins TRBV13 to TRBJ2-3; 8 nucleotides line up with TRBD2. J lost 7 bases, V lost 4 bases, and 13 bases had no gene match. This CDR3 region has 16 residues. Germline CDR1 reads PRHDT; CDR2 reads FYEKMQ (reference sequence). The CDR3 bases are TGTGCCAGCAGCTCCTACATTAGCGGGGCCCCTAATACGCAGTATTTT. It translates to CASSSYISGAPNTQYF.

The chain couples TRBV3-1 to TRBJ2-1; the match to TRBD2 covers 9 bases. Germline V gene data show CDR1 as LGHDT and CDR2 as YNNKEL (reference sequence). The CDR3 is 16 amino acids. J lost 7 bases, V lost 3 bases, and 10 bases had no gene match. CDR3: CASSQRGGLAFNEQFF. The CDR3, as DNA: TGTGCCAGCAGCCAGAGGGGCGGACTAGCGTTTAATGAGCAGTTCTTC.

CDR3 in DNA: TGTGCCATCAGTGAGTCCCGGACTAGCGGCCACAATGAGCAGTTCTTC. Residues: CAISESRTSGHNEQFF. The V gene is TRBV10-3, the J gene TRBJ2-1; 10 nucleotides line up with TRBD2. This CDR3 has 16 residues. Germline CDR1 ENHRY, CDR2 SYGVKD. V dropped 0 bases and J dropped 5; count of bases not matched to a gene: 4.

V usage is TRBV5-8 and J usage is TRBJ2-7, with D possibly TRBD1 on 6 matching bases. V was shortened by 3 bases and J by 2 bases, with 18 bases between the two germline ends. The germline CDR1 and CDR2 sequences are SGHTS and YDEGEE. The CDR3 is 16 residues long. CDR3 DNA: TGTGCCAGCAGCTCCGCTGACAGGTGGGGAACCTACGAGCAGTACTTC. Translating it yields CASSSADRWGTYEQYF.

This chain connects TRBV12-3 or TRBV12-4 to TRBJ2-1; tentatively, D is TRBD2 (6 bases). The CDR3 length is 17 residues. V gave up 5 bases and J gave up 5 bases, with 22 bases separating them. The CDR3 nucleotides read TGTGCCAGCAGTCAACTGCCCGGTGCGGGGCAGGACAATGAGCAGTTCTTC. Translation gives CASSQLPGAGQDNEQFF.

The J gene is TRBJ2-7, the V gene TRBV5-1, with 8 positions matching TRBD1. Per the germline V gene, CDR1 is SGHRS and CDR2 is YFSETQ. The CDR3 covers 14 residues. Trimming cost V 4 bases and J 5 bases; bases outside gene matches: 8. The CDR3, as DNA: TGCGCCAGCAGCCAGGGGGCGGCAAGGAACGAGCAGTACTTC. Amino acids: CASSQGAARNEQYF.

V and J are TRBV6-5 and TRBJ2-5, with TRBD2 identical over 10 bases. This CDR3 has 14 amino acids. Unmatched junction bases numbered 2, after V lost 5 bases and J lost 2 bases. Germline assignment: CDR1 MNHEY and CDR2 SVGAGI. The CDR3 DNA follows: TGTGCCAGCAGTGGACTAGCGGCTCAAGAGACCCAGTACTTC. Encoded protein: CASSGLAAQETQYF.

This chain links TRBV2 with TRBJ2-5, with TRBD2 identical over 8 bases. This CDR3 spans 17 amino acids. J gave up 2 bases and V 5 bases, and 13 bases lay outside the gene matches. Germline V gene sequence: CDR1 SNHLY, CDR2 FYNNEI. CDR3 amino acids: CASSSPELAEPQETQYF. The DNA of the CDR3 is TGTGCCAGCAGTTCCCCCGAACTAGCGGAGCCTCAAGAGACCCAGTACTTC. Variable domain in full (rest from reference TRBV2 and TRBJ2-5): EPEVTQTPSHQVTQMGQEVILRCVPISNHLYFYWYRQILGQKVEFLVSFYNNEISEKSEIFDDQFSVERPDGSNFTLKIRSTKLEDSAMYFCASSSPELAEPQETQYFGPGTRLLVL.

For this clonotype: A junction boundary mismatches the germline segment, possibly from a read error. In nucleotides, the CDR3 is TGCGCCAGCAGCTTGGGACCTGGGGAAGATACACAGTATTTT. Translating it yields CASSLGPGEDTQYF. J is TRBJ2-3 and V is TRBV5-1; unclear D gene. The CDR3 runs 14 residues. Germline CDR1 and CDR2: SGHRS and YFSETQ. Drawing the rest from reference TRBV5-1 and TRBJ2-3, the complete variable domain is KAGVTQTPRYLIKTRGQQVTLSCSPISGHRSVSWYQQTPGQGLQFLFEYFSETQRNKGNFPGRFSGRQFSNSRSEMNVSTLELGDSALYLCASSLGPGEDTQYFGPGTRLTVL.

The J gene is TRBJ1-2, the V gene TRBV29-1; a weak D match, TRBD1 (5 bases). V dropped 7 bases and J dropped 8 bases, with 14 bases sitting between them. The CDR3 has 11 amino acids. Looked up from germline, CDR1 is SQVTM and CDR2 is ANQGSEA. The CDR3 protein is CSGIGAGGYTF. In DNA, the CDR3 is TGCAGCGGCATAGGGGCTGGAGGCTACACCTTC.

In DNA, the CDR3 is TGTGCCAGCAGTTTAAAGACAGGGAGGGATCAGCCCCAGCATTTT. Its protein product is CASSLKTGRDQPQHF. This chain links TRBV27 with TRBJ1-5; 7 positions match TRBD1. V shed 2 bases and J 5 bases; nucleotides not matched to a gene: 6. CDR3 length equals 15 residues. CDR1 is MNHEY, CDR2 SMNVEV, per germline (reference sequence).

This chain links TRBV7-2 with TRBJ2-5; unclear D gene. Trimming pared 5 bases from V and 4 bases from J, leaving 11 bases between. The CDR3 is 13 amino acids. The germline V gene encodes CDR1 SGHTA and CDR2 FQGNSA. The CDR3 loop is CASSREDGETQYF. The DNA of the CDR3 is TGTGCCAGCAGCAGAGAGGATGGAGAGACCCAGTACTTC.

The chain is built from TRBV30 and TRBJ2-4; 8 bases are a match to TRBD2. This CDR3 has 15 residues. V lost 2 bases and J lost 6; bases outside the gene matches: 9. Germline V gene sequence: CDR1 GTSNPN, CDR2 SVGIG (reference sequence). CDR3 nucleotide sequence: TGTGCCTGGAGTTTCGGGGGGGCTCTCACAAACATTCAGTACTTC. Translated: CAWSFGGALTNIQYF.

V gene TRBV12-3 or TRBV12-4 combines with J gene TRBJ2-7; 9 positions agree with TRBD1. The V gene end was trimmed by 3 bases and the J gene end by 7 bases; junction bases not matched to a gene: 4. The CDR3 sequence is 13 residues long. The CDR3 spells CASSFGDRVEQYF. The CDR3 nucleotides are TGTGCCAGCAGTTTTGGGGACAGGGTAGAGCAGTACTTC.

The CDR3 is CASRFRDRGPGAEAFF. As DNA, the CDR3 is TGTGCCAGCAGGTTCCGGGACAGGGGCCCGGGGGCTGAAGCTTTCTTT. This chain connects TRBV2 to TRBJ1-1; 10 nucleotides line up with TRBD1. This CDR3 has 16 residues. Germline V gene lookup returns CDR1 SNHLY and CDR2 FYNNEI. The ends lost 6 bases at V and 6 bases at J; junction bases unmatched: 13.

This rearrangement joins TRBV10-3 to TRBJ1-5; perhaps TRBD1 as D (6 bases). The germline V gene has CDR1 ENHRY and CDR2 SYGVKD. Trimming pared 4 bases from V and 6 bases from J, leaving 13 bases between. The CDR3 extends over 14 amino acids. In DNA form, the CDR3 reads TGTGCCATCAGTGGGACAGCCCCTGGTCAGCCCCAGCATTTT. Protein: CAISGTAPGQPQHF.